The TCR beta chain described here comes from a study of OX40 agonist ivuxolimab in advanced cancers. Study overall: Among those enrolled, mean age was 60 years (range roughly 20 to 79) and approximately 83% were male.

The germline CDR1 and CDR2 sequences are LNHNV and YYDKDF (reference sequence). The ends lost 1 base at V and 3 bases at J; junction bases unmatched: 1. CDR3 size: 14 residues. Some clones are missing from TCRdb's copy, which holds only in-frame ones; the method was immunoSEQ multiplex PCR. Here the sample spans about 34,000 clones, around 90% being singletons. As concerns this clone: The antigen remains undetermined.

Study-wide results and limits: Also showing low normalized T-cell clonal expansion were some of the nonresponders. Expanded clones belonging to CD8+ T cells outnumbered, on average, those of CD4+. CD4+ and CD8+ T cells in blood underwent clonal expansion by week 6 at 0.1 to 3.0 mg/kg.

This TCR was recovered from an adult with an advanced solid tumor such as melanoma, head and neck, liver or kidney cancer. The sequences come from CD4+ or CD8+ T cells sorted from blood, collected in a trial of the OX40 agonist ivuxolimab. The rearrangement joins TRBV15 to TRBJ2-5; 8 bases agree with TRBD2. CDR3 residues: CATSRALAEETQYF. CDR3 sequence (DNA): TGTGCCACCAGCAGAGCACTAGCGGAAGAGACCCAGTACTTC.